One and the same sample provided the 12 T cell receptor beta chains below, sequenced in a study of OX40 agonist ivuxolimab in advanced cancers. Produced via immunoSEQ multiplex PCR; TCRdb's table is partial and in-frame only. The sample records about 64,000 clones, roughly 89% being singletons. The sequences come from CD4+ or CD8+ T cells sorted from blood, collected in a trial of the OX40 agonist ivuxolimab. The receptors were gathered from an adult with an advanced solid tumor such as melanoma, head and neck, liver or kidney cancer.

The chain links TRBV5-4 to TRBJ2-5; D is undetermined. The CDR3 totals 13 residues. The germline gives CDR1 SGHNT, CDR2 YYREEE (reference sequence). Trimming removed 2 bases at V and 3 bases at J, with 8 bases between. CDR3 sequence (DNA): TGTGCCAGCAGCTTCCGTGGTGAAGAGACCCAGTACTTC. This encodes CASSFRGEETQYF.

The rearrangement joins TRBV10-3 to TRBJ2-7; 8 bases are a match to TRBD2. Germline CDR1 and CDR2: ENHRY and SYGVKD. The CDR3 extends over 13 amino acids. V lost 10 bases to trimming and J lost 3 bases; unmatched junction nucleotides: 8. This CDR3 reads CATSGGSLYEQYF. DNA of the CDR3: TGTGCCACCTCGGGAGGGTCACTCTACGAGCAGTACTTC.

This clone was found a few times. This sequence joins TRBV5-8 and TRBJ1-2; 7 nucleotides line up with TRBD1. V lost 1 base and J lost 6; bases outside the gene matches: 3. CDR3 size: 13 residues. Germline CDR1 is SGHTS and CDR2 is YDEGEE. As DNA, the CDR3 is TGTGCCAGCAGCTTGAGGGGGCAGGATGGCTACACCTTC. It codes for CASSLRGQDGYTF.

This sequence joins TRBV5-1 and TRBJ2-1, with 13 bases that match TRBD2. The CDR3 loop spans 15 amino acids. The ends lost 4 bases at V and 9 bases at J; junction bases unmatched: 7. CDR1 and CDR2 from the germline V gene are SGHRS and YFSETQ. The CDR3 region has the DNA TGCGCCAGCAGCCTCGGGACTAGCGGGGTCGCTGAGCAGTTCTTC. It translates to CASSLGTSGVAEQFF.

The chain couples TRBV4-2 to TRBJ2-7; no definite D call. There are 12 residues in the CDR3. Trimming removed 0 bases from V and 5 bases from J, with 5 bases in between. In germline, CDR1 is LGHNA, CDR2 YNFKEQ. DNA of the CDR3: TGTGCCAGCAGCCAAGATCAACACGAGCAGTACTTC. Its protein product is CASSQDQHEQYF.

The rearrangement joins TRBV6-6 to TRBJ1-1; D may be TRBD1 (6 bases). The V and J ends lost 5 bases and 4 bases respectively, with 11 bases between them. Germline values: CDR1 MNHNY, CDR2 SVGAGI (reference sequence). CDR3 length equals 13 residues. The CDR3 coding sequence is TGTGCCAGCAGTACCCAGGGGAGCACTGAAGCTTTCTTT. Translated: CASSTQGSTEAFF.

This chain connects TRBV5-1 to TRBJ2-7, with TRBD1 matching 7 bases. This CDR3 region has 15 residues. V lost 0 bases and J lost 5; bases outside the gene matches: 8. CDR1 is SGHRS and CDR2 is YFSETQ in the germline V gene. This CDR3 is CASSLVRSGGHEQYF. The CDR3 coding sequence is TGCGCCAGCAGCTTGGTTCGTTCAGGGGGACACGAGCAGTACTTC.

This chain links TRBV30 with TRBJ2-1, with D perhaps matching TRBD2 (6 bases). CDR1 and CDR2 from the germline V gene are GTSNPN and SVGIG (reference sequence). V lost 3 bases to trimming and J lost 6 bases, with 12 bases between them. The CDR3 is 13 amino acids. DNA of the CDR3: TGTGCCTGGAGGAGGAGCGGGCGCAATGAGCAGTTCTTC. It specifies CAWRRSGRNEQFF.

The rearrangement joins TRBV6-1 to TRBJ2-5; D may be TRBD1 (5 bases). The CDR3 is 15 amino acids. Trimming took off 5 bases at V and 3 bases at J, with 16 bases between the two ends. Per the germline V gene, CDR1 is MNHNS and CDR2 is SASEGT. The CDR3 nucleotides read TGTGCCAGCAGTAGCTCCCAGGGCCCTGAAGAGACCCAGTACTTC. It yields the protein CASSSSQGPEETQYF.

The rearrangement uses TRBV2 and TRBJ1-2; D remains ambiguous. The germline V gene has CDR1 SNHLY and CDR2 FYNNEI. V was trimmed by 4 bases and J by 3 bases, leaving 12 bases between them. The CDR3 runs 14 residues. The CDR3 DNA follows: TGTGCCAGCAGTGGGTCAGGAGGGCACTATGGCTACACCTTC. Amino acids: CASSGSGGHYGYTF.

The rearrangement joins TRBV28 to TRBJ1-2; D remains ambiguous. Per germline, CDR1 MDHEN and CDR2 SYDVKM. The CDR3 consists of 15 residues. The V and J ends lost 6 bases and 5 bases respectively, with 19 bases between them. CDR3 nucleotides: TGTGCCAGCAGATCTGAAGAGGGCAGATTATATGGCTACACCTTC. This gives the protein CASRSEEGRLYGYTF.

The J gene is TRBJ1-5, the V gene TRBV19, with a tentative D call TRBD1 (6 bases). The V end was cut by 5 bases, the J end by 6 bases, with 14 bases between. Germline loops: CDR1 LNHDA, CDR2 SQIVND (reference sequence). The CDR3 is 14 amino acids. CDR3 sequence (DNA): TGTGCCAGTAGTTCGGGGGGCTCGGGTCAGCCCCAGCATTTT. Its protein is CASSSGGSGQPQHF.